The 30 T cell receptor beta chains below were found in one sample sequenced in a study of shared clonotypes between healthy human individuals. Measured with immunoSEQ multiplex PCR; TCRdb has only the in-frame clones, and not every one. This table has approximately 2.3 million clones, approximately 93% appearing once. Material for sequencing was naive CD4+ T cells from PBMCs. Subset reported: CD45RA+ positively selected. These receptors came from a man younger than 35 in good health. Some clones in this sample may be carry-over from other donors' samples.

The chain recombines TRBV10-3 with TRBJ2-5, with D perhaps TRBD2 (6 bases). Trimming took off 6 bases at V and 5 bases at J, with 22 bases between the two ends. This CDR3 contains 16 residues. Looked up from germline, CDR1 is ENHRY and CDR2 is SYGVKD. CDR3 coding DNA: TGTGCCATCAGCCATTTGCGGGACCCGGCCCAGGAGACCCAGTACTTC. This codes for CAISHLRDPAQETQYF.

The chain is built from TRBV5-1 and TRBJ1-1; D is possibly TRBD1 (6 bases). V lost 0 bases and J 2 bases, leaving 14 bases between the germline ends. This CDR3 spans 16 amino acids. Germline assignment: CDR1 SGHRS and CDR2 YFSETQ. The CDR3 protein is CASSLAGDSRNTEAFF. CDR3 nucleotide sequence: TGCGCCAGCAGCTTGGCAGGGGATAGCCGAAACACTGAAGCTTTCTTT.

The V gene is TRBV6-1, the J gene TRBJ1-2, with TRBD1 identical over 10 bases. Trimming removed 7 bases from V and 7 bases from J; junction bases left unmatched: 12. Looked up from germline, CDR1 is MNHNS and CDR2 is SASEGT. This CDR3 is built from 15 residues. CDR3 region: CASNNLGQGEGGYTF. The CDR3 DNA is TGTGCCAGCAATAACCTAGGACAGGGGGAAGGTGGCTACACCTTC.

The chain combines TRBV19 with TRBJ1-1, with 8 bases aligning to TRBD1. Germline values: CDR1 LNHDA, CDR2 SQIVND (reference sequence). J was trimmed by 4 bases and V by 3 bases; bases with no gene match: 7. The CDR3 has 15 amino acids. CDR3 loop: CASSIYRGITTEAFF. The CDR3 nucleotides read TGTGCCAGTAGTATTTACAGGGGGATTACCACTGAAGCTTTCTTT.

Points on this clone: Other DNA sequences in the same sample also yield this CDR3. DNA of the CDR3: TGTGCCAGCAGCTCGGTATCCTACGAGCAGTACTTC. It specifies CASSSVSYEQYF. This chain uses TRBV7-9 with TRBJ2-7, with D unclear. Trimming left V 4 bases short and J 1 base short, with 5 bases between. Germline V lookup: CDR1 SEHNR, CDR2 FQNEAQ (reference sequence). The CDR3 covers 12 residues. The variable domain in full, completed from reference TRBV7-9 and TRBJ2-7, reads DTGVSQNPRHKITKRGQNVTFRCDPISEHNRLYWYRQTLGQGPEFLTYFQNEAQLEKSRLLSDRFSAERPKGSFSTLEIQRTEQGDSAMYLCASSSVSYEQYFGPGTRLTVT.

This clone showed up just once. The J gene is TRBJ2-1, the V gene TRBV18; the match to TRBD1 covers 9 bases. The CDR3 sequence is 16 residues long. Germline CDR1 reads KGHSH; CDR2 reads LQKENI. The J segment lost 6 bases and the V segment lost 3 bases, leaving 9 bases of the junction unmatched. This CDR3 is CASSPSRDRVSNEQFF. For the CDR3, the DNA is TGTGCCAGCTCACCGTCTCGGGACAGGGTGAGCAATGAGCAGTTCTTC.

A word on this clone: This sample also contains other DNA sequences that code for the same CDR3. The chain couples TRBV28 to TRBJ2-6, with D perhaps TRBD2 (5 bases). Trimming removed 1 base at V and 0 bases at J, with 7 bases between. The CDR3 sequence is 16 residues long. CDR1 is MDHEN and CDR2 is SYDVKM in the germline V gene. The CDR3 DNA reads as TGTGCCAGCAGTTTATTGGGGAGCTCTGGGGCCAACGTCCTGACTTTC. Its protein product is CASSLLGSSGANVLTF. Full variable domain (missing parts from reference TRBV28 and TRBJ2-6): DVKVTQSSRYLVKRTGEKVFLECVQDMDHENMFWYRQDPGLGLRLIYFSYDVKMKEKGDIPEGYSVSREKKERFSLILESASTNQTSMYLCASSLLGSSGANVLTFGAGSRLTVL.

This clone was detected a few times. This same CDR3 is encoded by further DNA sequences in the sample. The chain carries TRBV2 and TRBJ1-1; no firm D call. The germline V and J ends were trimmed by 7 bases and 3 bases, with 9 bases remaining between them. Germline CDR1 reads SNHLY; CDR2 reads FYNNEI. The CDR3 contains 12 residues. CDR3 region: CASNLRDTEAFF. CDR3 in DNA: TGTGCCAGCAATTTGAGGGACACTGAAGCTTTCTTT.

This clone has a single count. This chain uses TRBV28 with TRBJ1-5, with 8 positions matching TRBD1. The CDR3 is 15 residues long. V gave up 5 bases and J gave up 4 bases; unmatched junction bases: 7. Germline lookup yields CDR1 MDHEN and CDR2 SYDVKM. In DNA, the CDR3 is TGTGCCAGCAGTACTTGGGACAGGCAAAATCAGCCCCAGCATTTT. Residues: CASSTWDRQNQPQHF.

The chain has TRBV27 and TRBJ1-2; 9 nucleotides agree with TRBD1. Trimming took 5 bases from V and 2 from J; bases not matched to a gene: 6. The CDR3 consists of 15 residues. Looked up from germline, CDR1 is MNHEY and CDR2 is SMNVEV (reference sequence). The CDR3 sequence: CASSNTGQGNYGYTF. CDR3 nucleotides: TGTGCCAGCAGTAATACCGGACAGGGGAACTATGGCTACACCTTC.

This clone was counted a few times. V is TRBV5-1 and J is TRBJ2-1; 9 bases are a match to TRBD2. J lost 5 bases, V lost 3 bases, and 0 bases had no gene match. Germline V gene sequence: CDR1 SGHRS, CDR2 YFSETQ. The CDR3 totals 13 residues. The CDR3: CASSWTSDNEQFF. The CDR3 DNA sequence: TGCGCCAGCAGCTGGACTAGCGACAATGAGCAGTTCTTC.

This clone was counted once. V usage is TRBV11-2 and J usage is TRBJ2-1; D unclear. Deletions cut 5 bases from V and 9 bases from J, with 17 bases between. Looked up from germline, CDR1 is SGHAT and CDR2 is FQNNGV. The CDR3 sequence is 14 residues long. DNA for the CDR3: TGTGCCAGCAGCCTACGACGCGCTCCTGGTGAGCAGTTCTTC. Protein sequence: CASSLRRAPGEQFF.

The rearrangement uses TRBV28 and TRBJ1-5; 7 bases fit TRBD1. CDR1 is MDHEN, CDR2 SYDVKM, per germline. V was pared by 6 bases and J by 5 bases, with 7 bases of the junction left unmatched. There are 14 residues in the CDR3. CDR3 sequence (DNA): TGTGCCAGCAGCCCCAACAGGGGTTATCAGCCCCAGCATTTT. Residues: CASSPNRGYQPQHF.

The chain links TRBV7-9 to TRBJ2-2; possible D gene TRBD2, 6 bases. This CDR3 contains 17 residues. Trimming shortened V by 5 bases and J by 8 bases, and 24 bases separated the two germline ends. The V gene's germline CDR1 is SEHNR and CDR2 FQNEAQ (reference sequence). CDR3 sequence reads: CASSIGLATSWAGELFF. Here the CDR3 DNA reads TGTGCCAGCAGCATAGGATTGGCGACTAGTTGGGCGGGGGAGCTGTTTTTT. Full variable domain (rest looked up from reference TRBV7-9 and TRBJ2-2): DTGVSQNPRHKITKRGQNVTFRCDPISEHNRLYWYRQTLGQGPEFLTYFQNEAQLEKSRLLSDRFSAERPKGSFSTLEIQRTEQGDSAMYLCASSIGLATSWAGELFFGEGSRLTVL.

The rearrangement joins TRBV13 to TRBJ2-2; the D gene is possibly TRBD1 (6 bases). CDR3 length: 18 amino acids. The germline CDR1 and CDR2 sequences are PRHDT and FYEKMQ (reference sequence). V was shortened by 5 bases and J by 3 bases, with 22 bases between the two germline ends. CDR3 nucleotides: TGTGCCAGCAGCCCGGGACCCCAAACAGGGAAAGACACCGGGGAGCTGTTTTTT. Translated: CASSPGPQTGKDTGELFF. Full variable domain (rest looked up from reference TRBV13 and TRBJ2-2): AAGVIQSPRHLIKEKRETATLKCYPIPRHDTVYWYQQGPGQDPQFLISFYEKMQSDKGSIPDRFSAQQFSDYHSELNMSSLELGDSALYFCASSPGPQTGKDTGELFFGEGSRLTVL.

The chain carries TRBV5-1 and TRBJ1-3, with 7 bases that match TRBD1. The CDR3 loop spans 14 amino acids. Per the germline V gene, CDR1 is SGHRS and CDR2 is YFSETQ. V lost 1 base and J lost 6; bases outside the gene matches: 4. The CDR3 DNA follows: TGCGCCAGCAGCTTGTCTGGGACAGAAAACACCATATATTTT. Amino acid sequence: CASSLSGTENTIYF.

The table lists this clone with a count of one. The chain is built from TRBV7-2 and TRBJ1-2, with 8 bases that match TRBD1. Germline loops: CDR1 SGHTA, CDR2 FQGNSA. The CDR3 sequence is 14 residues long. J gave up 4 bases and V 6 bases, and 7 bases lay outside the gene matches. The CDR3 nucleotides read TGTGCCAGCAGACCCTCCGGGACAGGCTATGGCTACACCTTC. This sequence encodes CASRPSGTGYGYTF.

The chain carries TRBV18 and TRBJ2-7, with TRBD2 matching over 14 bases. There are 17 residues in the CDR3. Germline loops: CDR1 KGHSH, CDR2 LQKENI. The V gene end was trimmed by 3 bases and the J gene end by 2 bases; junction bases not matched to a gene: 6. CDR3 region: CASSPLGTSGSTYEQYF. The CDR3 region has the DNA TGTGCCAGCTCACCCCTAGGGACTAGCGGGAGCACCTACGAGCAGTACTTC.

This chain connects TRBV5-1 to TRBJ2-1, with 8 bases that match TRBD2. CDR3 length: 16 amino acids. The V segment lost 0 bases and the J segment 2 bases; nucleotides outside the gene matches: 4. The V gene's germline CDR1 is SGHRS and CDR2 YFSETQ. As DNA, the CDR3 is TGCGCCAGCAGCTTGGCGGGAGGGCCCCCCTACAATGAGCAGTTCTTC. Translating it yields CASSLAGGPPYNEQFF.

The CDR3 sequence is CASSELGQSYNEQFF. CDR3 nucleotides: TGCGCCAGCAGTGAGTTGGGACAGTCCTACAATGAGCAGTTCTTC. The V call is TRBV10-1, the J call TRBJ2-1; TRBD1 aligns across 7 bases. Losses at the gene ends were 1 base for V and 1 base for J; bases not matched to a gene: 1. This CDR3 is built from 15 residues. Per germline, CDR1 WNHNN and CDR2 SYGVQD (reference sequence).

V gene TRBV6-5 combines with J gene TRBJ2-3; TRBD2 agrees at 10 bases. With 5 bases clipped from V and 1 base from J, the junction kept 3 bases outside the gene matches. Per germline, CDR1 MNHEY and CDR2 SVGAGI. The CDR3 runs 15 residues. The CDR3 coding sequence is TGTGCCAGCAGTAGGACTAGCGGAGGCACAGATACGCAGTATTTT. Protein sequence: CASSRTSGGTDTQYF.

The genes are TRBV7-3 and TRBJ2-7; D perhaps matches TRBD1 (5 bases). Trimming cost V 0 bases and J 3 bases, with 12 bases left between them. The CDR3 runs 15 residues. CDR1 is SGHTA, CDR2 FQGTGA, per germline. The CDR3 loop reads CASSLTPGFNYEQYF. The DNA of the CDR3 is TGTGCCAGCAGCTTAACACCAGGGTTCAACTACGAGCAGTACTTC.

This chain joins TRBV7-9 and TRBJ1-6; TRBD1 matches 8 bases. The germline V gene encodes CDR1 SEHNR and CDR2 FQNEAQ (reference sequence). Trimming at V came to 5 bases and at J to 8 bases, leaving 8 bases not matched to a gene. This CDR3 spans 15 amino acids. The CDR3 is CASSDSGTGYSPLHF. The CDR3 bases are TGTGCCAGCAGCGACTCCGGGACAGGTTATTCACCCCTCCACTTT.

Only one count was recorded for this clone. V and J are TRBV5-1 and TRBJ2-3, with TRBD1 matching 8 bases. The length of the CDR3 is 17 residues. With 0 bases clipped from V and 1 base from J, the junction kept 7 bases outside the gene matches. Per the germline V gene, CDR1 is SGHRS and CDR2 is YFSETQ. DNA for the CDR3: TGCGCCAGCAGCTTGGGCCAGGGGGCGGACGGCACAGATACGCAGTATTTT. Its translation is CASSLGQGADGTDTQYF.

The J gene is TRBJ1-2, the V gene TRBV28; 7 positions agree with TRBD1. This CDR3 comprises 15 residues. The trim removed 7 bases at V and 5 bases at J, leaving 13 bases unmatched. CDR1 and CDR2 from the germline V gene are MDHEN and SYDVKM. The CDR3 bases are TGTGCCAGCACCACATCGACAGGGCGAATTTATGGCTACACCTTC. Protein: CASTTSTGRIYGYTF.

J is TRBJ2-5 and V is TRBV7-2, with TRBD2 matching over 11 bases. This CDR3 is built from 16 residues. CDR1 SGHTA and CDR2 FQGNSA come from the germline V gene. After removal of 1 base from V and 3 bases from J, the junction contained 4 bases not matched to a gene. Here the CDR3 DNA reads TGTGCCAGCAGCTTAGGGCTAGCGGGAGGTGAAGAGACCCAGTACTTC. It codes for CASSLGLAGGEETQYF.

The chain is built from TRBV5-1 and TRBJ1-4, with 8 nucleotides matching TRBD1. In germline, CDR1 is SGHRS, CDR2 YFSETQ. The CDR3 covers 14 residues. V shed 4 bases, J shed 3 bases, and the junction held 2 bases outside the gene matches. CDR3 region: CASSEQGANEKLFF. The CDR3 nucleotides read TGCGCCAGCAGCGAACAGGGGGCTAATGAAAAACTGTTTTTT.

The chain joins TRBV5-3 to TRBJ2-7, with 9 bases aligning to TRBD1. TRBV5-3 is an open reading frame, and its role is uncertain. The CDR3 runs to 13 residues. The J segment lost 3 bases and the V segment lost 8 bases, leaving 6 bases of the junction unmatched. The CDR3 region has the DNA TGTGCCAGGACAGGGGGGTATTACTACGAGCAGTACTTC. Amino acids: CARTGGYYYEQYF.

The V gene is TRBV10-3, the J gene TRBJ2-7; maybe TRBD1 (5 bases). The CDR3 runs 13 residues. The germline V gene encodes CDR1 ENHRY and CDR2 SYGVKD. The germline V and J ends were trimmed by 2 bases and 6 bases, with 11 bases remaining between them. The CDR3 is CAISEMTALEQYF. The DNA of the CDR3 is TGTGCCATCAGTGAGATGACAGCCCTCGAGCAGTACTTC.

V gene TRBV5-4 combines with J gene TRBJ2-2; D is perhaps TRBD1 or TRBD2 (5 bases each). The CDR3 is 16 residues long. The V gene lost 4 bases and the J gene lost 6 bases, with 19 bases spanning the gap. Germline assignment: CDR1 SGHNT and CDR2 YYREEE (reference sequence). As DNA, the CDR3 is TGTGCCAGCAGCCCCGGGGCCAGGACGGACGCCGGGGAGCTGTTTTTT. Its protein product is CASSPGARTDAGELFF. Looking up the rest from reference TRBV5-4 and TRBJ2-2 gives the full variable domain: ETGVTQSPTHLIKTRGQQVTLRCSSQSGHNTVSWYQQALGQGPQFIFQYYREEENGRGNFPPRFSGLQFPNYSSELNVNALELDDSALYLCASSPGARTDAGELFFGEGSRLTVL.